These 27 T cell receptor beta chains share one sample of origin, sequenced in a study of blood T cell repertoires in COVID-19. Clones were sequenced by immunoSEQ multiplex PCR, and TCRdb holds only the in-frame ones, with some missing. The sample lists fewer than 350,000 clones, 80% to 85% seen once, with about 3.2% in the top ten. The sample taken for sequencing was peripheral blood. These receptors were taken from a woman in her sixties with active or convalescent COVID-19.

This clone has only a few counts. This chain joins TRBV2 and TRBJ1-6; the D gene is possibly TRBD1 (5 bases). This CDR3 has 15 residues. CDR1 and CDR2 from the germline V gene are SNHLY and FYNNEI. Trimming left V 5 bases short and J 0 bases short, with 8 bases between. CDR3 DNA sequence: TGTGCCAGCAGTAAGACAGACTCCTATAATTCACCCCTCCACTTT. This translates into CASSKTDSYNSPLHF.

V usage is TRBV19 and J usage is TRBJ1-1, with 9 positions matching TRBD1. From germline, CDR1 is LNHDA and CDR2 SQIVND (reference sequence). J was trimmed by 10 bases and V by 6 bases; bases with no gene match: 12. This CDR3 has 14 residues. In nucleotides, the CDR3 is TGTGCCAGTAGCCAGGGACAGGGCCCCCATGGAGCTTTCTTT. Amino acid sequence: CASSQGQGPHGAFF.

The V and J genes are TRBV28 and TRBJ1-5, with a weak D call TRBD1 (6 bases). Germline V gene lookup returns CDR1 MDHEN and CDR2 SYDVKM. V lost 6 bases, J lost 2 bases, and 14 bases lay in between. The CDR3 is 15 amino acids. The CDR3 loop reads CASSRMSGGNQPQHF. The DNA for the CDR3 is TGTGCCAGCAGCCGTATGTCAGGGGGCAATCAGCCCCAGCATTTT.

CDR3 sequence: CATSREGGGYGYTF. DNA for the CDR3: TGTGCCACCAGCAGAGAAGGGGGCGGCTATGGCTACACCTTC. The chain uses TRBV15 and TRBJ1-2; 7 bases match TRBD1. Unmatched junction bases numbered 2, after V lost 0 bases and J lost 4 bases. Germline CDR1 is LNHNV and CDR2 is YYDKDF (reference sequence). CDR3 length: 14 residues.

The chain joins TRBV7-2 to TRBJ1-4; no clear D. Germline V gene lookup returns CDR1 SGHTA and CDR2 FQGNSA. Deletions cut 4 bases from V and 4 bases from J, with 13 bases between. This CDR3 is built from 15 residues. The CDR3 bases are TGTGCCAGCAGCTGGTACCAGTCCAATAATGAAAAACTGTTTTTT. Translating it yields CASSWYQSNNEKLFF.

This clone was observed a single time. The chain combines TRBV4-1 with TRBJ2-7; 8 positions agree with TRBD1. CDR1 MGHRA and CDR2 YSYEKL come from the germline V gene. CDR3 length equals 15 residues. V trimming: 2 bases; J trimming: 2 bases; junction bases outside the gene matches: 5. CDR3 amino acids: CASSQIGQGAYEQYF. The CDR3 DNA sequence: TGCGCCAGCAGCCAAATCGGACAGGGCGCCTACGAGCAGTACTTC.

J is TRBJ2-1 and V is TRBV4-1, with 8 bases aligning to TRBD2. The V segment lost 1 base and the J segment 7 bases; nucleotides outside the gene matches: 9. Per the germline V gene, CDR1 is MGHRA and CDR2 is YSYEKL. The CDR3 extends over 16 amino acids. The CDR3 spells CASSQAAGGSGNEQFF. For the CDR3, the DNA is TGCGCCAGCAGCCAAGCGGCGGGGGGAAGTGGAAATGAGCAGTTCTTC.

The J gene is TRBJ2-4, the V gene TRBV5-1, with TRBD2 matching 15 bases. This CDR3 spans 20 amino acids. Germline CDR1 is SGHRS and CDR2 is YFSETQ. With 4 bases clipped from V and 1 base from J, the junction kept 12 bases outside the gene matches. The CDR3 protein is CASSLEGLAGGQWAKNIQYF. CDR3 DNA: TGCGCCAGCAGCCTGGAAGGACTAGCGGGGGGGCAATGGGCCAAAAACATTCAGTACTTC. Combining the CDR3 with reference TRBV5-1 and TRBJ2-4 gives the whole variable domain KAGVTQTPRYLIKTRGQQVTLSCSPISGHRSVSWYQQTPGQGLQFLFEYFSETQRNKGNFPGRFSGRQFSNSRSEMNVSTLELGDSALYLCASSLEGLAGGQWAKNIQYFGAGTRLSVL.

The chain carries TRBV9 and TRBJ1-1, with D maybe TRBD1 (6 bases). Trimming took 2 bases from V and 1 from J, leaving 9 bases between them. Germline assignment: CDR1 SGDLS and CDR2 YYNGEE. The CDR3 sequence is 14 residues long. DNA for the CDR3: TGTGCCAGCAGCGTCCAGACAGGGAACACTGAAGCTTTCTTT. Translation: CASSVQTGNTEAFF.

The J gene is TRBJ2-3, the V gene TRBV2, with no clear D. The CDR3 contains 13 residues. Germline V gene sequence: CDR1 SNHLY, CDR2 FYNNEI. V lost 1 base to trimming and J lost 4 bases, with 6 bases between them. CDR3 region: CASSEGASDTQYF. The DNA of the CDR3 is TGTGCCAGCAGTGAAGGGGCGTCAGATACGCAGTATTTT.

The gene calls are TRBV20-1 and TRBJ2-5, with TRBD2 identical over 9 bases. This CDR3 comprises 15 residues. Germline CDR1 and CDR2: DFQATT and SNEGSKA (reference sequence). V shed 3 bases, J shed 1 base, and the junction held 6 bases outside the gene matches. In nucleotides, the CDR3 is TGCAGTGCTAGTTCTCTAGCGGGGCTCCAAGAGACCCAGTACTTC. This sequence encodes CSASSLAGLQETQYF.

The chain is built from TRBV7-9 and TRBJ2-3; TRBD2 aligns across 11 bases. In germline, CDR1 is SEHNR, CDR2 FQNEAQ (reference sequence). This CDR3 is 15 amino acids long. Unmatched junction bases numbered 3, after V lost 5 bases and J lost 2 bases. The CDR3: CASSTGLADTDTQYF. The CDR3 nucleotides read TGTGCCAGCAGCACGGGACTAGCGGACACAGATACGCAGTATTTT.

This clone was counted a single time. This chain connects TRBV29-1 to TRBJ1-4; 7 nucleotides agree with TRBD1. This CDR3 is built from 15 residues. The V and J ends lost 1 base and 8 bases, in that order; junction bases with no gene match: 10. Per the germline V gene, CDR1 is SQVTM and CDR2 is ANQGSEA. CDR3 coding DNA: TGCAGCGTTGAAGTTGGCAGGGGGATGGGAGAAAAACTGTTTTTT. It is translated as CSVEVGRGMGEKLFF.

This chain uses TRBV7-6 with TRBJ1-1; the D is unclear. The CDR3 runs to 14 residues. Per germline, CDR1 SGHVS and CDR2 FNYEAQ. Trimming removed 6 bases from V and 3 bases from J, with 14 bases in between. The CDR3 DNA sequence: TGTGCCAGCAGTCGGGAGTTGGTGGACACTGAAGCTTTCTTT. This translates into CASSRELVDTEAFF.

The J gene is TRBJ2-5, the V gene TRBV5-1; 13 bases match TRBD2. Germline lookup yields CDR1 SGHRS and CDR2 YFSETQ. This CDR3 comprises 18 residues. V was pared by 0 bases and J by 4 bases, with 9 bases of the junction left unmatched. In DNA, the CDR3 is TGCGCCAGCAGCTTGGGACTAAGACTAGCGGGGGGATCAGAGACCCAGTACTTC. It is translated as CASSLGLRLAGGSETQYF.

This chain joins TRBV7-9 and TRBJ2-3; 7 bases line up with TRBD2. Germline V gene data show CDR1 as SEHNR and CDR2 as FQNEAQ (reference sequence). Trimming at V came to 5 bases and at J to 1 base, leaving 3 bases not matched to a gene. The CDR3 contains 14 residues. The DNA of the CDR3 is TGTGCCAGCAGCAGACGGGGGGGCACAGATACGCAGTATTTT. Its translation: CASSRRGGTDTQYF.

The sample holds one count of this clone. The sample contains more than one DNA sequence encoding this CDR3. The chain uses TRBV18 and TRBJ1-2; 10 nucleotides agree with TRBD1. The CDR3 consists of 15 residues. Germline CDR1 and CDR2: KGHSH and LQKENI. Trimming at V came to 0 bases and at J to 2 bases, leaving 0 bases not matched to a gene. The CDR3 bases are TGTGCCAGCTCACCACCGGGACAGGGGAACTATGGCTACACCTTC. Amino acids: CASSPPGQGNYGYTF. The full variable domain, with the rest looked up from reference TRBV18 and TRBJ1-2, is NAGVMQNPRHLVRRRGQEARLRCSPMKGHSHVYWYRQLPEEGLKFMVYLQKENIIDESGMPKERFSAEFPKEGPSILRIQQVVRGDSAAYFCASSPPGQGNYGYTFGSGTRLTVV.

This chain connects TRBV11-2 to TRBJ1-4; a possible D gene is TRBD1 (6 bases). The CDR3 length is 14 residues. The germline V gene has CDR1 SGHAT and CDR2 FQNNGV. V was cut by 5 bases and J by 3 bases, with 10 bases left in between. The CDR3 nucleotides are TGTGCCAGCAGCCAAAGACAGGCTAATGAAAAACTGTTTTTT. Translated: CASSQRQANEKLFF.

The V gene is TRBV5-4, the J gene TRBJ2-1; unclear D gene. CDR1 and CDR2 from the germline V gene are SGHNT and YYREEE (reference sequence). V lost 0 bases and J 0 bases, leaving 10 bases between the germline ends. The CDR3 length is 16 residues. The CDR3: CASSLDTGRSYNEQFF. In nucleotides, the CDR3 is TGTGCCAGCAGCTTGGACACGGGTCGCTCCTACAATGAGCAGTTCTTC.

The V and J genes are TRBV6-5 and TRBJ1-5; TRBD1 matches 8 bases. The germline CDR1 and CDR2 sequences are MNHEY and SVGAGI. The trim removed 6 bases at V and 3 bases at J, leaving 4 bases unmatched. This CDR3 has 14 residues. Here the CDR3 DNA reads TGTGCCAGCAGGAAGGACAGGGTCAATCAGCCCCAGCATTTT. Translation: CASRKDRVNQPQHF.

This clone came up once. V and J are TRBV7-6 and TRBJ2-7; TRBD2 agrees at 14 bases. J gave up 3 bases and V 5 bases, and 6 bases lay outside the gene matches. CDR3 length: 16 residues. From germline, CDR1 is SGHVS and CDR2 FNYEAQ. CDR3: CASSPPGTSGGYEQYF. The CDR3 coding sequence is TGTGCCAGCAGCCCTCCCGGGACTAGCGGGGGCTACGAGCAGTACTTC.

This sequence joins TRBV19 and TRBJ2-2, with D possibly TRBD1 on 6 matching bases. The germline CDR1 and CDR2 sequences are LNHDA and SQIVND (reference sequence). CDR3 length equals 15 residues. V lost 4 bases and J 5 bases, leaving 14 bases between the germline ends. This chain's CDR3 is CASSNRKQGTGELFF. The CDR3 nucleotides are TGTGCCAGTAGTAATCGCAAACAGGGAACCGGGGAGCTGTTTTTT.

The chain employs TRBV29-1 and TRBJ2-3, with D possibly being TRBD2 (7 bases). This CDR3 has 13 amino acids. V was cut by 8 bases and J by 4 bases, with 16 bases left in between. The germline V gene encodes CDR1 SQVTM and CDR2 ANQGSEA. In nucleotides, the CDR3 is TGCAGCTGGTGGGGGGGGCGATCAGATACGCAGTATTTT. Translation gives CSWWGGRSDTQYF.

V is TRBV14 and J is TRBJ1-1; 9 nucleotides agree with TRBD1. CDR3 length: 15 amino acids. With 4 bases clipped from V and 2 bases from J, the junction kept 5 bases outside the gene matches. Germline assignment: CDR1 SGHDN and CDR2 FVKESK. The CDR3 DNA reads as TGTGCCAGCAGCCGAGGACAGGGGAGAAACACTGAAGCTTTCTTT. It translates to CASSRGQGRNTEAFF.

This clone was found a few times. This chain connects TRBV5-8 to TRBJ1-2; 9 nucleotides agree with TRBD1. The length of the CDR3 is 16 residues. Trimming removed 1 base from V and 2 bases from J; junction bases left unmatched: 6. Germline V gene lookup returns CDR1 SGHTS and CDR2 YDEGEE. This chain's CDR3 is CASSLWDRDMNYGYTF. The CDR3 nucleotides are TGTGCCAGCAGCTTGTGGGACAGGGACATGAACTATGGCTACACCTTC.

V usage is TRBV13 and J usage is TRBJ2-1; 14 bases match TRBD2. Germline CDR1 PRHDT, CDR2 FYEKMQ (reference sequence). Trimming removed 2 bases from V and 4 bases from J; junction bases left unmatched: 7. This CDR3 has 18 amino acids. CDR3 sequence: CASSLRTSGGPYYNEQFF. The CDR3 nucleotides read TGTGCCAGCAGCTTAAGGACTAGCGGGGGGCCTTATTACAATGAGCAGTTCTTC.

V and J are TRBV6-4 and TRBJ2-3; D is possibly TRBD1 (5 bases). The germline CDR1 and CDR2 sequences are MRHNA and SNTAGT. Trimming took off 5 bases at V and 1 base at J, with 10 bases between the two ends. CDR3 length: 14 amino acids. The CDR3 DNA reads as TGTGCCAGCAGTTCGACAGACCGCACAGATACGCAGTATTTT. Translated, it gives CASSSTDRTDTQYF.